This TCR beta chain was sequenced in a study of control samples from healthy donors and cancer patients. Assay: immunoSEQ multiplex PCR; the TCRdb copy retains only in-frame clones and omits some. The sample includes approximately 170,000 clones, roughly 92% of them seen just once. V gave up 3 bases and J gave up 3 bases, with 17 bases separating them. In germline, CDR1 is PRHDT, CDR2 FYEKMQ (reference sequence). The CDR3 is 17 amino acids. This sequence was found in a woman between 25 and 40 years old in good health. Sequences were obtained from blood. The V call is TRBV13, the J call TRBJ1-4; possibly TRBD1 for D (6 bases). Here the CDR3 reads CASSLGAPRRPNEKLFF. CDR3 coding DNA: TGTGCCAGCAGCTTGGGGGCTCCCAGGAGGCCTAATGAAAAACTGTTTTTT.